This TCR beta chain derives from a study of control samples from healthy donors and cancer patients. Assay: immunoSEQ multiplex PCR; the TCRdb copy retains only in-frame clones and omits some. The table has approximately 150,000 clones, about 89% seen once; the top ten hold 5.5% to 9%. Trimming at V came to 3 bases and at J to 0 bases, leaving 4 bases not matched to a gene. CDR1 is SGDLS and CDR2 is YYNGEE in the germline V gene. This CDR3 has 17 amino acids. Sequencing input: blood. This chain connects TRBV9 to TRBJ2-1, with TRBD2 matching 12 bases. The TCR comes from a man aged 18 to 29 in good health. The CDR3 DNA follows: TGTGCCAGCAGCGGAGCACTAGCGGGGGGCTCCTACAATGAGCAGTTCTTC. Translating it yields CASSGALAGGSYNEQFF.